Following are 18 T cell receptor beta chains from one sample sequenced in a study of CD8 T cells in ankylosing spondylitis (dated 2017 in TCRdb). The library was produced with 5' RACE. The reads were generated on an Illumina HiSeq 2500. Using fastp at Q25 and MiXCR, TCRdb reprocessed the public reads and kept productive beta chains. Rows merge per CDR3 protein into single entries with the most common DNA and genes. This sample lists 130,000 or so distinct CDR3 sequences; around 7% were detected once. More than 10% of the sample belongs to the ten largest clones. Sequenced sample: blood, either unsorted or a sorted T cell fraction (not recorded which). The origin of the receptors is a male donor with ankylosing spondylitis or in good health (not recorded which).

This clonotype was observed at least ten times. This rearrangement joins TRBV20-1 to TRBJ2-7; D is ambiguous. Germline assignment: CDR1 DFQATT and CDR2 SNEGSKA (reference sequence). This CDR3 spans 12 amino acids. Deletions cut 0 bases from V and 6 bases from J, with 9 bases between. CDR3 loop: CSAREGLPEQYF. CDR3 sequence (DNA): TGCAGTGCTAGAGAAGGCCTTCCCGAGCAGTACTTC.

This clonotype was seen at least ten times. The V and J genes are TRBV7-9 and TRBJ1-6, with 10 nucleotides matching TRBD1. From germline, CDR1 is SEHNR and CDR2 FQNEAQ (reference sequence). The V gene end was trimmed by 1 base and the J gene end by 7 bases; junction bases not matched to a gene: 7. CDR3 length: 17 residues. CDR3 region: CASSLGRQGAGNSPLHF. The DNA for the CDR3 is TGTGCCAGCAGCTTAGGGAGACAGGGGGCCGGCAATTCACCCCTCCACTTT.

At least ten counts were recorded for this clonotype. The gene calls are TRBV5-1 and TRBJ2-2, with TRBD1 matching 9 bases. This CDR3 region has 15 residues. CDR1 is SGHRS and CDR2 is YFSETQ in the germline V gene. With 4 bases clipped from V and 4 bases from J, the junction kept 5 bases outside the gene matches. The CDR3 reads CASSLQGAGTGELFF. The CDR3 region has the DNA TGCGCCAGCAGCCTACAGGGGGCAGGCACCGGGGAGCTGTTTTTT.

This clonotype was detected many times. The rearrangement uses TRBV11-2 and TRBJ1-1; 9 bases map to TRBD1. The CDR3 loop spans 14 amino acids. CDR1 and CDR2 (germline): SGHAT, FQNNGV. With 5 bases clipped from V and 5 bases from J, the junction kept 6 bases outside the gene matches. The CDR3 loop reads CASSPRTGATEAFF. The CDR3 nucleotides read TGTGCCAGCAGCCCCAGGACAGGGGCAACTGAAGCTTTCTTT.

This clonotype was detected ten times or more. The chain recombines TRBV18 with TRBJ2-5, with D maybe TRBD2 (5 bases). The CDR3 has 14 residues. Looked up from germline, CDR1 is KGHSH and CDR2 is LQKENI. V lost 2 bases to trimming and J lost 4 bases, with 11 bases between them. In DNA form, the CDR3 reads TGTGCCAGCTCACCATCGGGGTTCCCAGAGACCCAGTACTTC. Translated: CASSPSGFPETQYF.

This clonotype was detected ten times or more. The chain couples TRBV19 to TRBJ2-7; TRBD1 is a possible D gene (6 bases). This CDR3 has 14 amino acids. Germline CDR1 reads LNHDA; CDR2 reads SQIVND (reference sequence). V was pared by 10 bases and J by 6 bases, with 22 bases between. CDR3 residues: CATTSGGASLEQYF. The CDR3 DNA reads TGTGCCACAACCAGTGGGGGCGCGTCCCTCGAGCAGTACTTC.

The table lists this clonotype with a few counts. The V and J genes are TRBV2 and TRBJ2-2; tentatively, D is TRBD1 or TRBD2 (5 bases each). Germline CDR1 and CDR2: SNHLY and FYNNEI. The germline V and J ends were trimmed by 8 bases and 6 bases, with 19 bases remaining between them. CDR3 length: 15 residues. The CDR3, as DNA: TGTGCCAGCCGAGACGGGACGGTGGGGGCCGGGGAGCTGTTTTTT. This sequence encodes CASRDGTVGAGELFF.

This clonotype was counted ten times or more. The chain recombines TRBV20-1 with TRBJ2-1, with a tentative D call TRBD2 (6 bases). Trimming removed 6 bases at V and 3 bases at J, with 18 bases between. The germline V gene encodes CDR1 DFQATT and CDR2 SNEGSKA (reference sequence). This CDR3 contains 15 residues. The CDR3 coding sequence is TGCAGTGCGGGAAGGGCTAGCGATATCTACAATGAGCAGTTCTTC. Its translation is CSAGRASDIYNEQFF.

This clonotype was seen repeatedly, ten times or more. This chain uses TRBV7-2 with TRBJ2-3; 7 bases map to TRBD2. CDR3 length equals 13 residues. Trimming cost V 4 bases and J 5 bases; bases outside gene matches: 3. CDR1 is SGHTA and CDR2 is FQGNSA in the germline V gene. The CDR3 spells CASSSLAGDTQYF. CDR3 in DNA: TGTGCCAGCAGCTCGTTAGCGGGAGATACGCAGTATTTT. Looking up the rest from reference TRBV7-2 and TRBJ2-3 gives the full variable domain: GAGVSQSPSNKVTEKGKDVELRCDPISGHTALYWYRQSLGQGLEFLIYFQGNSAPDKSGLPSDRFSAERTGGSVSTLTIQRTQQEDSAVYLCASSSLAGDTQYFGPGTRLTVL.

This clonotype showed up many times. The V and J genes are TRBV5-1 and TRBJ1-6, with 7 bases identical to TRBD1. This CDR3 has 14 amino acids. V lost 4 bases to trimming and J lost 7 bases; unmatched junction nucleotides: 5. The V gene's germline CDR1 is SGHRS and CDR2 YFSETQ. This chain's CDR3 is CASSGGTENSPLHF. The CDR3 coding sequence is TGCGCCAGCAGCGGCGGGACAGAGAATTCACCCCTCCACTTT.

This CDR3 reads CASSLAEAFF. CDR3 coding DNA: TGTGCCAGCAGTTTGGCTGAAGCTTTCTTT. This chain uses TRBV12-3 or TRBV12-4 with TRBJ1-1; D remains unclear. V lost 3 bases and J lost 6, with 2 bases in between. CDR3 length equals 10 residues.

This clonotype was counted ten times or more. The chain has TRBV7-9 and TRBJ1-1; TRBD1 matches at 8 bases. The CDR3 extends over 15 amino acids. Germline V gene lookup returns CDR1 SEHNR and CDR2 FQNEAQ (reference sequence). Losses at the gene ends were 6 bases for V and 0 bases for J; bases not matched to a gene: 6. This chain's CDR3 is CASRRQGLVNTEAFF. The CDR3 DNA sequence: TGTGCCAGCAGGCGACAGGGGCTAGTGAACACTGAAGCTTTCTTT.

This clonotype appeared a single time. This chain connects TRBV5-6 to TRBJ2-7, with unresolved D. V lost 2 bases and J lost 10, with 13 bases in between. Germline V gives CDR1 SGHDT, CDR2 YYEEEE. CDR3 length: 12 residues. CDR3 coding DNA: TGTGCCAGCAGCTTCGGGTCTGGGGAACAGTACTTC. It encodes CASSFGSGEQYF.

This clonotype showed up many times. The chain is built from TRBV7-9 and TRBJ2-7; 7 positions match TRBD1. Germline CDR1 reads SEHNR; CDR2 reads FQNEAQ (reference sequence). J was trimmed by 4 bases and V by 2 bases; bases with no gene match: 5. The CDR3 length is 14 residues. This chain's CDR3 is CASSLQGDTYEQYF. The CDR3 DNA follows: TGTGCCAGCAGCTTACAGGGGGACACATACGAGCAGTACTTC.

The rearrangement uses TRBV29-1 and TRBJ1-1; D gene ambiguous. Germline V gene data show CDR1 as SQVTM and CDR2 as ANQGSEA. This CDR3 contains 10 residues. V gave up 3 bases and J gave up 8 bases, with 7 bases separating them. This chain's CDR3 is CSVDAGEAFF. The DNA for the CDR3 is TGCAGCGTTGATGCTGGAGAAGCTTTCTTT.

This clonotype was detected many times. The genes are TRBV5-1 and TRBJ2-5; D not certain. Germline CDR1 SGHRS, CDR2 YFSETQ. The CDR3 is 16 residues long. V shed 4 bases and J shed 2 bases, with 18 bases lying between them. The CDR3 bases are TGCGCCAGCAGCCTTATGATGGGGAAATCTCAAGAGACCCAGTACTTC. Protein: CASSLMMGKSQETQYF.

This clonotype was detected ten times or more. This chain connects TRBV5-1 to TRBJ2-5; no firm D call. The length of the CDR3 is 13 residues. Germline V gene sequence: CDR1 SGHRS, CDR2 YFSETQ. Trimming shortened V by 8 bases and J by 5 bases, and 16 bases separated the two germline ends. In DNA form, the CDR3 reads TGCGCCAGTTCTGTATGGAGTCCGGAGACCCAGTACTTC. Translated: CASSVWSPETQYF.

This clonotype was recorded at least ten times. This chain's CDR3 is CSADHRVTEAFF. The CDR3 nucleotides read TGCAGTGCTGACCACAGGGTCACAGAAGCTTTCTTT. The chain joins TRBV20-1 to TRBJ1-1; possibly TRBD1 for D (6 bases). The CDR3 runs to 12 residues. V was cut by 5 bases and J by 8 bases, with 15 bases left in between. Per the germline V gene, CDR1 is DFQATT and CDR2 is SNEGSKA (reference sequence).